This TCR beta chain was identified in a study of blood T cell repertoires in COVID-19. The data were produced by immunoSEQ multiplex PCR, yet TCRdb's version contains in-frame clones alone and is incomplete. The sample lists about 120,000 clones, approximately 85% occurring once. CDR1 and CDR2 from the germline V gene are LGHDT and YNNKEL (reference sequence). This CDR3 has 15 residues. Trimming at V came to 2 bases and at J to 6 bases, leaving 5 bases not matched to a gene. This receptor was obtained from a human donor in a cohort sampled during active COVID-19. J is TRBJ1-4 and V is TRBV3-1 (or the pseudogene TRBV3-2); 8 bases line up with TRBD1. The sequenced material came from peripheral blood. This CDR3 is CASSQRQGNYEKLFF. The CDR3 coding sequence is TGTGCCAGCAGCCAACGACAGGGGAACTATGAAAAACTGTTTTTT.